Shown below are 32 T cell receptor beta chains from a single sample sequenced in a study of blood T cell repertoires in COVID-19. The repertoire was sequenced with immunoSEQ multiplex PCR; TCRdb's copy has only in-frame clones and lacks some. The sample shows a few hundred thousand clones, around 89% of them seen only once. The sequenced material came from peripheral blood. The receptors here all came from a man aged 18 to 29 who had recovered from COVID-19.

The chain employs TRBV5-4 and TRBJ2-3; 8 bases are shared with TRBD2. Looked up from germline, CDR1 is SGHNT and CDR2 is YYREEE (reference sequence). This CDR3 is built from 15 residues. The junction had 4 bases not matched to a gene; V was cut back by 3 bases and J by 1 base. The CDR3 region is CASSSTGGGTDTQYF. The CDR3 DNA follows: TGTGCCAGCAGCTCAACGGGAGGGGGCACAGATACGCAGTATTTT.

CDR3 in DNA: TGCGCCAGCGGCGAAGCGGGAATTAAGGGAAAACTGTTTTTT. Residues: CASGEAGIKGKLFF. The chain is built from TRBV4-1 and TRBJ1-4; D remains unclear. V lost 8 bases, J lost 10 bases, and 20 bases lay in between. Germline lookup yields CDR1 MGHRA and CDR2 YSYEKL. The CDR3 consists of 14 residues.

The rearrangement links TRBV25-1 to TRBJ2-3, with D hard to call. V dropped 4 bases and J dropped 0 bases, with 14 bases sitting between them. CDR1 is MGHDK and CDR2 is SYGVNS in the germline V gene. This CDR3 is 16 amino acids long. Here the CDR3 reads CASSGNSPLSTDTQYF. CDR3 nucleotides: TGTGCCAGCAGTGGGAACAGCCCCCTGAGCACAGATACGCAGTATTTT. Filled out from reference TRBV25-1 and TRBJ2-3, the complete variable domain reads EADIYQTPRYLVIGTGKKITLECSQTMGHDKMYWYQQDPGMELHLIHYSYGVNSTEKGDLSSESTVSRIRTEHFPLTLESARPSHTSQYLCASSGNSPLSTDTQYFGPGTRLTVL.

This chain joins TRBV5-5 and TRBJ2-6; possibly TRBD1 for D (6 bases). CDR1 and CDR2 (germline): SGHKS, YYEKEE (reference sequence). V was trimmed by 0 bases and J by 2 bases, leaving 9 bases between them. The CDR3 length is 16 residues. CDR3 loop: CASSLEGVPGANVLTF. The CDR3 DNA reads as TGTGCCAGCAGCTTGGAGGGGGTACCTGGGGCCAACGTCCTGACTTTC.

This clone was seen a handful of times. V usage is TRBV7-3 and J usage is TRBJ1-4; 7 bases align to TRBD1. The CDR3 runs to 15 residues. Germline CDR1 SGHTA, CDR2 FQGTGA. J gave up 3 bases and V 5 bases, and 6 bases lay outside the gene matches. This CDR3 is CASSLMGQPNEKLFF. The CDR3 DNA follows: TGTGCCAGCAGCCTTATGGGACAGCCTAATGAAAAACTGTTTTTT.

The V and J genes are TRBV7-2 and TRBJ1-3; no clear D gene. The CDR3 totals 16 residues. The germline gives CDR1 SGHTA, CDR2 FQGNSA. The V end was cut by 0 bases, the J end by 4 bases, with 13 bases between. CDR3 sequence (DNA): TGTGCCAGCAGCTTAGCGAGGGAGAGCACCGGAAACACCATATATTTT. Its translation is CASSLARESTGNTIYF.

The chain carries TRBV30 and TRBJ2-1; the D gene is possibly TRBD2 (6 bases). Trimming cost V 4 bases and J 1 base, with 11 bases left between them. This CDR3 is built from 14 residues. In germline, CDR1 is GTSNPN, CDR2 SVGIG (reference sequence). CDR3 bases: TGTGCCTGGAAAAACCGGGGGTCCTACAATGAGCAGTTCTTC. Its translation: CAWKNRGSYNEQFF.

The chain joins TRBV25-1 to TRBJ1-2, with TRBD1 as a possible D gene (5 bases). Germline CDR1 is MGHDK and CDR2 is SYGVNS. Trimming took 1 base from V and 6 from J, leaving 12 bases between them. This CDR3 is built from 14 residues. CDR3 region: CASSELGRADGYTF. CDR3 nucleotide sequence: TGTGCCAGCAGTGAATTGGGCAGGGCGGATGGCTACACCTTC.

The genes are TRBV11-3 and TRBJ1-1; maybe TRBD1 (5 bases). V lost 5 bases, J lost 4 bases, and 23 bases lay in between. In germline, CDR1 is SGHNT, CDR2 YENEEA. This CDR3 contains 17 residues. The CDR3 sequence is CASSIPAGPHTSTEAFF. The DNA for the CDR3 is TGTGCCAGCAGCATTCCCGCAGGGCCCCACACCAGCACTGAAGCTTTCTTT. Supplemented by reference TRBV11-3 and TRBJ1-1, the full variable domain reads EAGVVQSPRYKIIEKKQPVAFWCNPISGHNTLYWYLQNLGQGPELLIRYENEEAVDDSQLPKDRFSAERLKGVDSTLKIQPAELGDSAVYLCASSIPAGPHTSTEAFFGQGTRLTVV.

The chain links TRBV27 to TRBJ1-2, with D unclear. The CDR3 contains 16 residues. Germline CDR1 and CDR2: MNHEY and SMNVEV (reference sequence). The germline V and J ends were trimmed by 5 bases and 5 bases, with 21 bases remaining between them. Written as DNA, the CDR3 is TGTGCCAGCAGTATAACCGGGTCACCCACACTTTATGGCTACACCTTC. Protein product: CASSITGSPTLYGYTF.

The CDR3 protein is CASSSRPATEAFF. The DNA of the CDR3 is TGTGCCAGCAGTTCCCGCCCTGCGACTGAAGCTTTCTTT. The rearrangement uses TRBV6-5 and TRBJ1-1; D gene uncertain. Trimming cost V 4 bases and J 5 bases, with 11 bases left between them. Germline lookup yields CDR1 MNHEY and CDR2 SVGAGI. This CDR3 is 13 amino acids long.

About this clone itself: Additional DNA sequences in this sample encode the identical CDR3. V usage is TRBV29-1 and J usage is TRBJ1-1; TRBD1 matches 10 bases. This CDR3 spans 12 amino acids. Trimming removed 7 bases from V and 5 bases from J; junction bases left unmatched: 4. CDR1 is SQVTM and CDR2 is ANQGSEA in the germline V gene. For the CDR3, the DNA is TGCAGCGCAGGGACAGGGGAAACTGAAGCTTTCTTT. It is translated as CSAGTGETEAFF.

The rearrangement joins TRBV5-4 to TRBJ2-5; 8 nucleotides align to TRBD1. This CDR3 is built from 15 residues. Germline V CDR1 and CDR2: SGHNT, YYREEE (reference sequence). The junction had 6 bases not matched to a gene; V was cut back by 0 bases and J by 5 bases. CDR3: CASSLAQGAQETQYF. The CDR3 DNA reads as TGTGCCAGCAGCTTGGCGCAGGGGGCACAGGAGACCCAGTACTTC.

The chain uses TRBV4-1 and TRBJ2-7, with D possibly matching TRBD2 (5 bases). The V gene's germline CDR1 is MGHRA and CDR2 YSYEKL. The CDR3 is 12 residues long. The ends were cut back, 0 bases at V and 8 bases at J, with 8 bases in the middle. CDR3 residues: CASSQEGAKQYF. The CDR3 coding sequence is TGCGCCAGCAGCCAAGAGGGAGCGAAGCAGTACTTC.

The chain couples TRBV19 to TRBJ1-1; 8 nucleotides agree with TRBD1. V dropped 1 base and J dropped 7; count of bases not matched to a gene: 5. The CDR3 extends over 14 amino acids. CDR1 is LNHDA, CDR2 SQIVND, per germline (reference sequence). The CDR3 bases are TGTGCCAGTAGTATAGTCGGGACAGGATTTGAAGCTTTCTTT. Translating gives CASSIVGTGFEAFF.

This CDR3 reads CGNGRGNGYTF. CDR3 coding DNA: TGTGGGAACGGCAGGGGTAATGGCTACACCTTC. The J gene is TRBJ1-2, the V gene TRBV30; D is perhaps TRBD1 (6 bases). Germline loops: CDR1 GTSNPN, CDR2 SVGIG (reference sequence). This CDR3 has 11 amino acids.

This clone occurred a few times. CDR3 sequence reads: CATSRDRTGSISPLHF. The CDR3, as DNA: TGTGCCACCAGCAGAGATCGGACAGGGTCAATCTCACCCCTCCACTTT. The chain joins TRBV15 to TRBJ1-6, with 8 bases lining up with TRBD1. The CDR3 covers 16 residues. The ends lost 0 bases at V and 10 bases at J; junction bases unmatched: 8. CDR1 and CDR2 (germline): LNHNV, YYDKDF (reference sequence). The entire variable domain, with the rest obtained from reference TRBV15 and TRBJ1-6, is as follows: DAMVIQNPRYQVTQFGKPVTLSCSQTLNHNVMYWYQQKSSQAPKLLFHYYDKDFNNEADTPDNFQSRRPNTSFCFLDIRSPGLGDTAMYLCATSRDRTGSISPLHFGNGTRLTVT.

J is TRBJ1-2 and V is TRBV13; 7 bases align to TRBD1. The CDR3 extends over 13 amino acids. The junction had 3 bases not matched to a gene; V was cut back by 1 base and J by 7 bases. Germline CDR1 and CDR2: PRHDT and FYEKMQ (reference sequence). CDR3 nucleotide sequence: TGTGCCAGCAGCTTAGACAGGGGTACTGGCTACACCTTC. This sequence encodes CASSLDRGTGYTF.

The chain joins TRBV7-9 to TRBJ1-3; D uncertain. This CDR3 region has 14 residues. Between the trimmed V and J ends, which lost 7 bases and 3 bases, there was a span of 13 bases. Germline-derived CDR1 and CDR2 are SEHNR and FQNEAQ (reference sequence). Written as DNA, the CDR3 is TGTGCCAGCACTATCGGCGGCGTTGGAAACACCATATATTTT. This encodes CASTIGGVGNTIYF. Full variable domain (missing parts from reference TRBV7-9 and TRBJ1-3): DTGVSQNPRHKITKRGQNVTFRCDPISEHNRLYWYRQTLGQGPEFLTYFQNEAQLEKSRLLSDRFSAERPKGSFSTLEIQRTEQGDSAMYLCASTIGGVGNTIYFGEGSWLTVV.

The rearrangement uses TRBV12-3 or TRBV12-4 and TRBJ1-1; possibly TRBD1 for D (6 bases). V was cut by 1 base and J by 4 bases, with 7 bases left in between. The CDR3 is made up of 13 amino acids. DNA of the CDR3: TGTGCCAGCAGTTTAGGGACAGCCACTGAAGCTTTCTTT. It specifies CASSLGTATEAFF.

This clone has just one count. This chain joins TRBV3-1 (or the pseudogene TRBV3-2) and TRBJ2-3; possible D gene TRBD1, 8 bases. CDR1 is LGHDT, CDR2 YNNKEL, per germline (reference sequence). The ends were cut back, 3 bases at V and 2 bases at J, with 15 bases in the middle. This CDR3 is built from 16 residues. CDR3 sequence: CASSHLQGGITDTQYF. In DNA, the CDR3 is TGTGCCAGCAGCCACTTACAGGGGGGGATCACAGATACGCAGTATTTT.

The V call is TRBV27, the J call TRBJ1-6, with TRBD1 as a possible D gene (5 bases). CDR1 and CDR2 from the germline V gene are MNHEY and SMNVEV (reference sequence). Trimming shortened V by 5 bases and J by 4 bases, and 12 bases separated the two germline ends. This CDR3 contains 15 residues. Written as DNA, the CDR3 is TGTGCCAGCAGTATCGACAGACCTTATAATTCACCCCTCCACTTT. It codes for CASSIDRPYNSPLHF.

This clone was seen more than once but under ten times. The J gene is TRBJ1-2, the V gene TRBV27, with 12 bases matching TRBD1. Germline values: CDR1 MNHEY, CDR2 SMNVEV (reference sequence). J lost 8 bases, V lost 4 bases, and 8 bases had no gene match. The CDR3 has 15 amino acids. The CDR3 DNA is TGTGCCAGCAGTTCACCGGGACAGGGGGCGATCGGCTACACCTTC. Translated, it gives CASSSPGQGAIGYTF.

The sample holds one count of this clone. The chain uses TRBV4-1 and TRBJ1-3; 7 nucleotides match TRBD1. The CDR3 is 16 amino acids. J was trimmed by 2 bases and V by 0 bases; bases with no gene match: 4. The V gene's germline CDR1 is MGHRA and CDR2 YSYEKL. CDR3 nucleotides: TGCGCCAGCAGCCAAGAGGGGACAGCCACTGGAAACACCATATATTTT. Encoded protein: CASSQEGTATGNTIYF.

This chain links TRBV19 with TRBJ2-3; 13 bases map to TRBD2. The CDR3 covers 14 residues. J gave up 6 bases and V 10 bases, and 7 bases lay outside the gene matches. CDR1 is LNHDA and CDR2 is SQIVND in the germline V gene (reference sequence). The CDR3 region has the DNA TGTGCCACTACTAGCGGGGGGGCTCTCGATACGCAGTATTTT. Translating gives CATTSGGALDTQYF.

This clone occurred once. The V and J genes are TRBV19 and TRBJ2-1; 9 nucleotides align to TRBD2. Germline loops: CDR1 LNHDA, CDR2 SQIVND (reference sequence). Trimming at V came to 5 bases and at J to 2 bases, leaving 4 bases not matched to a gene. This CDR3 comprises 15 residues. Written as DNA, the CDR3 is TGTGCCAGTAGTCTAGTAGCGGGAGCCTACAATGAGCAGTTCTTC. This codes for CASSLVAGAYNEQFF.

The chain employs TRBV19 and TRBJ1-6; the D gene is possibly TRBD1 (5 bases). Germline assignment: CDR1 LNHDA and CDR2 SQIVND (reference sequence). V lost 8 bases and J 5 bases, leaving 13 bases between the germline ends. CDR3 length equals 14 residues. The CDR3 protein is CASGWGGNNSPLHF. CDR3 bases: TGTGCCAGTGGCTGGGGCGGGAATAATTCACCCCTCCACTTT.

V usage is TRBV5-1 and J usage is TRBJ2-1; D ambiguous. V was shortened by 7 bases and J by 10 bases, with 12 bases between the two germline ends. The CDR3 contains 11 residues. Germline V gene sequence: CDR1 SGHRS, CDR2 YFSETQ. The CDR3 DNA follows: TGCGCCAGCGGTGAGTTGTTGGAGCAGTTCTTC. Translated: CASGELLEQFF.

J is TRBJ2-1 and V is TRBV25-1; 7 positions match TRBD2. Germline CDR1 reads MGHDK; CDR2 reads SYGVNS. The trim removed 3 bases at V and 5 bases at J, leaving 13 bases unmatched. The CDR3 contains 17 residues. CDR3 loop: CASSDGLKRGLDNEQFF. Here the CDR3 DNA reads TGTGCCAGCAGTGACGGTCTTAAGCGGGGACTCGACAATGAGCAGTTCTTC.

This clone was seen more than once but under ten times. This chain uses TRBV7-6 with TRBJ1-3; TRBD1 might be the D (5 bases). The CDR3 runs 20 residues. Between the trimmed V and J ends, which lost 5 bases and 0 bases, there was a span of 26 bases. Germline V gene lookup returns CDR1 SGHVS and CDR2 FNYEAQ. The CDR3 sequence is CASSLILTDPDSGSGNTIYF. The CDR3 nucleotides read TGTGCCAGCAGCCTCATACTGACAGATCCCGATTCCGGCTCTGGAAACACCATATATTTT.

The chain has TRBV29-1 and TRBJ2-1; D possibly corresponds to TRBD1 (5 bases). From germline, CDR1 is SQVTM and CDR2 ANQGSEA. The CDR3 is 11 amino acids. Trimming pared 5 bases from V and 5 bases from J, leaving 7 bases between. In DNA, the CDR3 is TGCAGCGTTAGACAGAACAATGAGCAGTTCTTC. It translates to CSVRQNNEQFF.

In its sample, this clone was seen once. The rearrangement links TRBV6-5 to TRBJ2-7; possibly TRBD2 for D (6 bases). The CDR3 length is 13 residues. V gave up 4 bases and J gave up 0 bases, with 7 bases separating them. Looked up from germline, CDR1 is MNHEY and CDR2 is SVGAGI. The CDR3 loop is CASSFSGSYEQYF. The CDR3 DNA reads as TGTGCCAGCAGTTTTAGCGGCTCCTACGAGCAGTACTTC.